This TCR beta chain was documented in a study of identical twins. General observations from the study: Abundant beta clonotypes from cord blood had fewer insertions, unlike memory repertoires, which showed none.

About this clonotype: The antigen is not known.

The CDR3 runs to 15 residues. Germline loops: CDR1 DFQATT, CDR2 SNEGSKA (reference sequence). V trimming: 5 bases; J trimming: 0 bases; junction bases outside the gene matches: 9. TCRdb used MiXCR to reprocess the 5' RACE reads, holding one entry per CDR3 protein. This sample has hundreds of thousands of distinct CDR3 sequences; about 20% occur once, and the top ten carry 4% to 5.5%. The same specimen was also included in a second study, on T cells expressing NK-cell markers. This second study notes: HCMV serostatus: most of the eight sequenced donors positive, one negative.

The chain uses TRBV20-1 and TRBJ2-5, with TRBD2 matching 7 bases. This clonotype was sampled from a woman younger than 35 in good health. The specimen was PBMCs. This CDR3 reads CSALAAGSDQETQYF. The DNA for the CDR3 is TGCAGTGCTCTAGCGGCAGGGTCCGACCAAGAGACCCAGTACTTC.